Following are 23 T cell receptor beta chains from one sample sequenced in a study of shared clonotypes between healthy human individuals. Produced via immunoSEQ multiplex PCR; TCRdb's table is partial and in-frame only. The table includes 450,000 to 600,000 clones, 70% to 80% detected once. Material for sequencing was PBMCs. These receptors originate from a woman aged 40 to 55 in good health. Some clones in this sample may be carry-over from other donors' samples.

The chain has TRBV5-5 and TRBJ2-7; TRBD2 agrees at 10 bases. Germline V gene data show CDR1 as SGHKS and CDR2 as YYEKEE (reference sequence). This CDR3 has 14 residues. The ends lost 3 bases at V and 5 bases at J; junction bases unmatched: 5. This CDR3 reads CASSSSGRNDEQYF. The CDR3 nucleotides are TGTGCCAGCAGCTCTAGCGGGAGAAACGACGAGCAGTACTTC.

This clone has a handful of counts. The chain combines TRBV19 with TRBJ2-2; 7 bases are a match to TRBD1. The germline V gene encodes CDR1 LNHDA and CDR2 SQIVND (reference sequence). CDR3 size: 15 residues. The ends lost 5 bases at V and 6 bases at J; junction bases unmatched: 9. The CDR3 loop is CASSPSGTVAGELFF. The CDR3 DNA follows: TGTGCCAGTAGTCCCTCCGGGACAGTAGCCGGGGAGCTGTTTTTT. Full variable domain (remainder filled in from reference TRBV19 and TRBJ2-2): DGGITQSPKYLFRKEGQNVTLSCEQNLNHDAMYWYRQDPGQGLRLIYYSQIVNDFQKGDIAEGYSVSREKKESFPLTVTSAQKNPTAFYLCASSPSGTVAGELFFGEGSRLTVL.

The gene calls are TRBV6-5 and TRBJ2-5; D not resolved. V was pared by 3 bases and J by 5 bases, with 4 bases between. The CDR3 has 11 residues. Germline V gene lookup returns CDR1 MNHEY and CDR2 SVGAGI. The CDR3, as DNA: TGTGCCAGCAGTTATGCTGAGACCCAGTACTTC. This sequence encodes CASSYAETQYF.

The chain combines TRBV25-1 with TRBJ2-1; a weak D match, TRBD1 (7 bases). V was shortened by 0 bases and J by 3 bases, with 15 bases between the two germline ends. CDR3 length: 17 amino acids. Per the germline V gene, CDR1 is MGHDK and CDR2 is SYGVNS. The chain's CDR3 is CASSEYGQGGSYNEQFF. The CDR3 DNA reads as TGTGCCAGCAGTGAATACGGCCAGGGGGGTAGCTACAATGAGCAGTTCTTC.

The chain employs TRBV15 and TRBJ2-5; TRBD1 matches at 7 bases. CDR3 size: 14 residues. Germline assignment: CDR1 LNHNV and CDR2 YYDKDF (reference sequence). The V segment lost 4 bases and the J segment 5 bases; nucleotides outside the gene matches: 7. CDR3 sequence reads: CATSTSYRGETQYF. The CDR3 DNA is TGTGCCACCAGCACCTCATACAGGGGCGAGACCCAGTACTTC.

This sequence joins TRBV7-9 and TRBJ2-2; TRBD2 aligns across 10 bases. The CDR3 runs to 19 residues. The germline V gene has CDR1 SEHNR and CDR2 FQNEAQ (reference sequence). V dropped 5 bases and J dropped 4; count of bases not matched to a gene: 16. CDR3 sequence reads: CASSPRLAGLGRGTGELFF. CDR3 sequence (DNA): TGTGCCAGCAGCCCCCGACTAGCGGGCCTTGGGAGGGGCACCGGGGAGCTGTTTTTT.

The chain links TRBV5-4 to TRBJ2-1; 7 nucleotides line up with TRBD2. The CDR3 covers 14 residues. Per germline, CDR1 SGHNT and CDR2 YYREEE (reference sequence). V lost 7 bases to trimming and J lost 3 bases; unmatched junction nucleotides: 7. Here the CDR3 DNA reads TGTGCCAGCGCTCGGGAGGCCGACTACAATGAGCAGTTCTTC. Translated: CASAREADYNEQFF.

CDR3 sequence (DNA): TGTGCCAGCAGTTCGTTAGGTGCGGGAGGTTCCTACAATGAGCAGTTCTTC. It specifies CASSSLGAGGSYNEQFF. The rearrangement uses TRBV28 and TRBJ2-1, with 8 bases fitting TRBD2. This CDR3 is 17 amino acids long. CDR1 is MDHEN and CDR2 is SYDVKM in the germline V gene. Losses at the gene ends were 4 bases for V and 1 base for J; bases not matched to a gene: 9.

V gene TRBV9 combines with J gene TRBJ1-5, with D tentatively TRBD1 (5 bases). With 0 bases removed from V and 6 bases from J, the gap between germline ends came to 13 bases. Germline V gene data show CDR1 as SGDLS and CDR2 as YYNGEE. The CDR3 covers 15 residues. This CDR3 reads CASSVDQGDGQPQHF. CDR3 in DNA: TGTGCCAGCAGCGTAGACCAGGGCGATGGTCAGCCCCAGCATTTT.

The chain joins TRBV12-5 to TRBJ1-1; no firm D call. The CDR3 has 14 amino acids. The V end lost 1 base, the J end lost 7 bases, and 13 bases lay between the germline ends. Per the germline V gene, CDR1 is LGHNT and CDR2 is FRNRAP. CDR3 nucleotides: TGTGCTAGTGGTTTGGGAGCAACCTGGGATGAAGCTTTCTTT. This gives the protein CASGLGATWDEAFF. The variable domain in full, with the rest retrieved from reference TRBV12-5 and TRBJ1-1, is DARVTQTPRHKVTEMGQEVTMRCQPILGHNTVFWYRQTMMQGLELLAYFRNRAPLDDSGMPKDRFSAEMPDATLATLKIQPSEPRDSAVYFCASGLGATWDEAFFGQGTRLTVV.

About this clone itself: This same CDR3 is encoded by further DNA sequences in the sample. The chain links TRBV5-1 to TRBJ2-3; TRBD2 agrees at 9 bases. CDR3 length equals 14 residues. With 4 bases clipped from V and 3 bases from J, the junction kept 3 bases outside the gene matches. Germline CDR1 and CDR2: SGHRS and YFSETQ. CDR3 sequence (DNA): TGCGCCAGCAGCACGAGCGGGGGGACAGATACGCAGTATTTT. It yields the protein CASSTSGGTDTQYF.

On this clone: A read error is the likely source, as a far larger clone sits one nucleotide away. The chain carries TRBV9 and TRBJ1-1; 9 bases are a match to TRBD1. The CDR3 extends over 15 amino acids. Per germline, CDR1 SGDLS and CDR2 YYNGEE. Here the CDR3 reads CAGSVGGQGHSEAFF. The CDR3 region has the DNA TGTGCCGGCAGCGTAGGGGGACAGGGCCATTCTGAAGCTTTCTTT. Drawing the rest from reference TRBV9 and TRBJ1-1, the complete variable domain is DSGVTQTPKHLITATGQRVTLRCSPRSGDLSVYWYQQSLDQGLQFLIQYYNGEERAKGNILERFSAQQFPDLHSELNLSSLELGDSALYFCAGSVGGQGHSEAFFGQGTRLTVV.

DNA of the CDR3: TGTGCCAGCAGAGGGACAGGCACCTACGAGCAGTACTTC. It is translated as CASRGTGTYEQYF. V and J are TRBV2 and TRBJ2-5; TRBD1 agrees at 8 bases. The J call may not be correct, given that the DNA end is closer to TRBJ2-7. From germline, CDR1 is SNHLY and CDR2 FYNNEI. This CDR3 region has 13 residues.

This clone showed up just once. The rearrangement joins TRBV7-3 to TRBJ2-1, with 12 bases that match TRBD2. V trimming: 1 base; J trimming: 6 bases; junction bases outside the gene matches: 4. The CDR3 runs 16 residues. Germline assignment: CDR1 SGHTA and CDR2 FQGTGA. CDR3 protein: CASSLRASGRANEQFF. CDR3 bases: TGTGCCAGCAGCTTAAGGGCTAGCGGGAGGGCCAATGAGCAGTTCTTC.

The chain has TRBV27 and TRBJ2-2; 9 positions agree with TRBD1. The junction had 3 bases not matched to a gene; V was cut back by 6 bases and J by 4 bases. Germline CDR1 and CDR2: MNHEY and SMNVEV (reference sequence). This CDR3 region has 14 residues. Here the CDR3 DNA reads TGTGCCAGCAGGGGGACAGGGTTCACCGGGGAGCTGTTTTTT. This encodes CASRGTGFTGELFF.

The V gene is TRBV2, the J gene TRBJ2-1; 10 bases align to TRBD2. This CDR3 is 15 amino acids long. The V gene end was trimmed by 2 bases and the J gene end by 7 bases; junction bases not matched to a gene: 5. CDR1 and CDR2 from the germline V gene are SNHLY and FYNNEI. CDR3: CASSETSGTSNEQFF. The CDR3 nucleotides read TGTGCCAGCAGTGAAACTAGCGGGACTTCTAATGAGCAGTTCTTC.

The V gene is TRBV5-5, the J gene TRBJ1-2; TRBD1 matches at 11 bases. Germline CDR1 is SGHKS and CDR2 is YYEKEE (reference sequence). The J segment lost 8 bases and the V segment lost 4 bases, leaving 7 bases of the junction unmatched. The CDR3 has 14 amino acids. CDR3 in amino acids: CASSKDRGRWGYTF. In DNA, the CDR3 is TGTGCCAGCAGCAAGGACAGGGGGCGATGGGGCTACACCTTC.

The V call is TRBV19, the J call TRBJ2-3; the D is unclear. CDR3 length: 14 amino acids. Trimming left V 2 bases short and J 0 bases short, with 6 bases between. Germline CDR1 is LNHDA and CDR2 is SQIVND (reference sequence). The CDR3 sequence: CASSIRHSTDTQYF. The CDR3 region has the DNA TGTGCCAGTAGTATAAGACACAGCACAGATACGCAGTATTTT.

J is TRBJ1-1 and V is TRBV7-9; D ambiguous. The ends were cut back, 1 base at V and 3 bases at J, with 9 bases in the middle. CDR3 length: 14 amino acids. Germline V gene data show CDR1 as SEHNR and CDR2 as FQNEAQ (reference sequence). CDR3 residues: CASSLGVYYTEAFF. CDR3 coding DNA: TGTGCCAGCAGCTTAGGGGTTTACTACACTGAAGCTTTCTTT.

The chain couples TRBV6-1 to TRBJ2-6; D unresolved. V lost 1 base, J lost 0 bases, and 10 bases lay in between. CDR1 is MNHNS and CDR2 is SASEGT in the germline V gene. This CDR3 contains 17 residues. CDR3 amino acids: CASSEVGLLSGANVLTF. In DNA form, the CDR3 reads TGTGCCAGCAGTGAAGTTGGTCTCCTCTCTGGGGCCAACGTCCTGACTTTC.

The V and J genes are TRBV7-2 and TRBJ1-2; D gene ambiguous. Germline V gives CDR1 SGHTA, CDR2 FQGNSA. This CDR3 has 15 amino acids. Trimming left V 5 bases short and J 4 bases short, with 17 bases between. CDR3 nucleotides: TGTGCCAGCAGCCCAGCGCAGACACAGCTCTATGGCTACACCTTC. Translated: CASSPAQTQLYGYTF. Together with reference TRBV7-2 and TRBJ1-2, the CDR3 gives the full variable domain: GAGVSQSPSNKVTEKGKDVELRCDPISGHTALYWYRQSLGQGLEFLIYFQGNSAPDKSGLPSDRFSAERTGGSVSTLTIQRTQQEDSAVYLCASSPAQTQLYGYTFGSGTRLTVV.

This clone showed up just once. This chain uses TRBV12-5 with TRBJ2-5; a weak D match, TRBD1 (6 bases). Germline V lookup: CDR1 LGHNT, CDR2 FRNRAP. This CDR3 has 15 amino acids. Trimming removed 5 bases at V and 0 bases at J, with 13 bases between. CDR3 in DNA: TGTGCTAGTGGTACGGGACAACTGTACCAAGAGACCCAGTACTTC. Its protein is CASGTGQLYQETQYF.

A single count supports this clone. The chain couples TRBV9 to TRBJ2-1, with TRBD2 as a possible D gene (5 bases). Germline lookup yields CDR1 SGDLS and CDR2 YYNGEE. V lost 5 bases and J lost 6, with 15 bases in between. The CDR3 contains 14 residues. In DNA form, the CDR3 reads TGTGCCAGCAGTACCTCCGGGCGGGCCAATGAGCAGTTCTTC. This sequence encodes CASSTSGRANEQFF.